These 32 T cell receptor beta chains were all obtained from the same sample, sequenced in a study of cytomegalovirus exposure and HLA in healthy donors. Both 60 Vbeta primers and 13 Jbeta primers went into the PCR. Assay: immunoSEQ multiplex PCR; the TCRdb copy retains only in-frame clones and omits some. Of 150,000 to 200,000 clones listed, roughly 72% were seen once; the top ten hold roughly 1.5%. Sequences were obtained from PBMCs. Receptors originate from a middle-aged man in good health and CMV-seronegative.

The chain links TRBV9 to TRBJ1-2; maybe TRBD1 (5 bases). In germline, CDR1 is SGDLS, CDR2 YYNGEE. Trimming removed 6 bases at V and 11 bases at J, with 23 bases between. The CDR3 extends over 14 amino acids. The CDR3 bases are TGTGCCAGCACCGGAGGGGCTCTTCGAGACGGGTACACCTTC. Amino acid sequence: CASTGGALRDGYTF.

The chain carries TRBV28 and TRBJ1-2; D not resolved. V lost 7 bases, J lost 0 bases, and 12 bases lay in between. The CDR3 covers 14 residues. Germline V CDR1 and CDR2: MDHEN, SYDVKM. The CDR3 nucleotides are TGTGCCAGCACCGCACACCCGTCTAACTATGGCTACACCTTC. Translating it yields CASTAHPSNYGYTF.

The genes are TRBV10-2 and TRBJ2-5; 7 nucleotides line up with TRBD2. The CDR3 totals 13 residues. CDR1 and CDR2 from the germline V gene are WSHSY and SAAADI. V lost 6 bases, J lost 3 bases, and 4 bases stayed unmatched. The CDR3 spells CASRASGKETQYF. CDR3 nucleotides: TGCGCCAGCAGGGCGAGCGGGAAAGAGACCCAGTACTTC.

This clone was counted a single time. The gene calls are TRBV6-5 and TRBJ1-1; D is uncertain. Per the germline V gene, CDR1 is MNHEY and CDR2 is SVGAGI. V was clipped by 2 bases and J by 4 bases, with 8 bases between them. CDR3 length: 13 residues. The DNA for the CDR3 is TGTGCCAGCAGTTACCGGGTGGGCACTGAAGCTTTCTTT. It specifies CASSYRVGTEAFF.

This sequence joins TRBV27 and TRBJ2-5, with 8 bases identical to TRBD2. The CDR3 has 13 residues. V trimming: 5 bases; J trimming: 5 bases; junction bases outside the gene matches: 4. CDR1 and CDR2 (germline): MNHEY, SMNVEV (reference sequence). The DNA for the CDR3 is TGTGCCAGCAGTCGTTCGGGAGGGGAGACCCAGTACTTC. It encodes CASSRSGGETQYF.

This clone was seen just once. The chain uses TRBV7-9 and TRBJ1-5; 8 bases map to TRBD1. The CDR3 loop spans 13 amino acids. V shed 5 bases, J shed 6 bases, and the junction held 3 bases outside the gene matches. CDR1 and CDR2 (germline): SEHNR, FQNEAQ (reference sequence). CDR3 in DNA: TGTGCCAGCAGCCCCGACAGGGGTCAGCCCCAGCATTTT. This sequence encodes CASSPDRGQPQHF.

The chain joins TRBV6-6 to TRBJ2-7; TRBD1 agrees at 8 bases. Unmatched junction bases numbered 3, after V lost 0 bases and J lost 5 bases. This CDR3 has 14 amino acids. In germline, CDR1 is MNHNY, CDR2 SVGAGI (reference sequence). CDR3 protein: CASSYSGTGNEQYV. CDR3 sequence (DNA): TGTGCCAGCAGTTACTCGGGGACAGGCAACGAGCAGTACGTC.

Only a few counts were recorded for this clone. J is TRBJ2-7 and V is TRBV7-9, with 7 bases lining up with TRBD2. The CDR3 length is 13 residues. Germline V gene sequence: CDR1 SEHNR, CDR2 FQNEAQ (reference sequence). Losses at the gene ends were 7 bases for V and 6 bases for J; bases not matched to a gene: 9. This chain's CDR3 is CASTGGEGREQYV. CDR3 in DNA: TGTGCCAGCACCGGAGGGGAGGGTCGCGAGCAGTACGTC.

The rearrangement uses TRBV5-1 and TRBJ2-5; 7 bases fit TRBD2. The CDR3 has 15 amino acids. The V gene's germline CDR1 is SGHRS and CDR2 YFSETQ. V was clipped by 0 bases and J by 0 bases; unmatched bases: 2. CDR3 bases: TGCGCCAGCAGCTTGGGCGGGAGCGACCAAGAGACCCAGTACTTC. Translation gives CASSLGGSDQETQYF.

V gene TRBV28 combines with J gene TRBJ2-7; TRBD2 might be the D (5 bases). V lost 1 base to trimming and J lost 2 bases, with 9 bases between them. This CDR3 contains 14 residues. Germline values: CDR1 MDHEN, CDR2 SYDVKM. In DNA form, the CDR3 reads TGTGCCAGCAGTTTATTTGGGAGTACCTACGAGCAGTACTTC. It translates to CASSLFGSTYEQYF.

CDR3 amino acids: CATSRDRDRGRREQYF. In DNA, the CDR3 is TGTGCCACCAGCAGAGACCGGGACAGGGGGCGGAGGGAGCAGTACTTC. The rearrangement links TRBV15 to TRBJ2-7; 12 nucleotides agree with TRBD1. This CDR3 region has 16 residues. Germline CDR1 LNHNV, CDR2 YYDKDF (reference sequence). V gave up 0 bases and J gave up 7 bases; unmatched junction bases: 7.

The rearrangement uses TRBV27 and TRBJ1-2; TRBD1 is a possible D gene (5 bases). CDR3 length: 13 residues. The V end lost 3 bases, the J end lost 4 bases, and 9 bases lay between the germline ends. Germline V lookup: CDR1 MNHEY, CDR2 SMNVEV (reference sequence). CDR3 sequence reads: CASSFRQFYGYTF. The DNA for the CDR3 is TGTGCCAGCAGTTTCCGACAGTTCTATGGCTACACCTTC.

The chain links TRBV19 to TRBJ2-7; tentative D call: TRBD2 (6 bases). The CDR3 runs 12 residues. Germline CDR1 and CDR2: LNHDA and SQIVND (reference sequence). As DNA, the CDR3 is TGTACGACGAGGGACTCGACCTACGAGCAGTACTTC. It codes for CTTRDSTYEQYF.

Only a few counts were recorded for this clone. Other DNA sequences in this specimen translate into the identical CDR3. The rearrangement joins TRBV7-9 to TRBJ2-7; 9 nucleotides agree with TRBD1. CDR1 SEHNR and CDR2 FQNEAQ come from the germline V gene (reference sequence). The CDR3 totals 16 residues. After removal of 4 bases from V and 6 bases from J, the junction contained 13 bases not matched to a gene. This chain's CDR3 is CASSSFRDREGSEQYV. CDR3 sequence (DNA): TGTGCCAGCAGCTCCTTCCGGGACAGGGAGGGCAGCGAGCAGTACGTC.

The V call is TRBV7-3, the J call TRBJ2-7; the match to TRBD2 covers 8 bases. V was clipped by 0 bases and J by 4 bases; unmatched bases: 5. CDR1 is SGHTA, CDR2 FQGTGA, per germline. The CDR3 consists of 15 residues. CDR3 residues: CASSLTSGSQYEQYF. Written as DNA, the CDR3 is TGTGCCAGCAGCTTAACCAGCGGGAGTCAGTACGAGCAGTACTTC.

In nucleotides, the CDR3 is TGCAGCTCGGGGGGAGCGGGGAACACCGGGGAGCTGTTTTTT. Its translation: CSSGGAGNTGELFF. The chain uses TRBV29-1 and TRBJ2-2; 7 nucleotides match TRBD2. The ends lost 8 bases at V and 1 base at J; junction bases unmatched: 7. Germline assignment: CDR1 SQVTM and CDR2 ANQGSEA. The CDR3 is 14 amino acids.

The rearrangement links TRBV19 to TRBJ2-6; possibly TRBD1 for D (6 bases). CDR1 LNHDA and CDR2 SQIVND come from the germline V gene (reference sequence). Trimming shortened V by 5 bases and J by 2 bases, and 22 bases separated the two germline ends. The CDR3 runs to 19 residues. CDR3 in DNA: TGTGCCAGTAGTCCCCCTTCCGCCACAGGGAGAGCTGGGGCCAACGTCCTGACTTTC. It specifies CASSPPSATGRAGANVLTF.

This clone showed up just a few times. The J gene is TRBJ2-3, the V gene TRBV13; the match to TRBD2 covers 12 bases. Germline CDR1 and CDR2: PRHDT and FYEKMQ (reference sequence). The trim removed 5 bases at V and 2 bases at J, leaving 5 bases unmatched. The CDR3 totals 16 residues. The CDR3 reads CASSLRLAGDTDTQYF. The CDR3 bases are TGTGCCAGCAGCCTCCGACTAGCGGGAGACACAGATACGCAGTATTTT.

The chain recombines TRBV2 with TRBJ1-2; no reliable D call. Germline V gene lookup returns CDR1 SNHLY and CDR2 FYNNEI. Trimming removed 3 bases at V and 8 bases at J, with 13 bases between. The CDR3 is 13 residues long. The CDR3 nucleotides are TGTGCCAGCAGTGAGGAGAGCCCAGTAGGCTACACCTTC. It is translated as CASSEESPVGYTF.

V and J are TRBV5-4 and TRBJ2-2, with D possibly matching TRBD1 (6 bases). Germline loops: CDR1 SGHNT, CDR2 YYREEE (reference sequence). The CDR3 length is 16 residues. V was shortened by 0 bases and J by 4 bases, with 13 bases between the two germline ends. The CDR3 DNA reads TGTGCCAGCAGCTTGGTGGGGGCTCTGGGCACCGGGGAGCTGTTTTTT. It is translated as CASSLVGALGTGELFF. The whole variable domain, filled in from reference TRBV5-4 and TRBJ2-2, reads ETGVTQSPTHLIKTRGQQVTLRCSSQSGHNTVSWYQQALGQGPQFIFQYYREEENGRGNFPPRFSGLQFPNYSSELNVNALELDDSALYLCASSLVGALGTGELFFGEGSRLTVL.

In its sample, this clone was seen once. This chain uses TRBV7-2 with TRBJ2-1; 8 bases fit TRBD2. The trim removed 4 bases at V and 0 bases at J, leaving 14 bases unmatched. In germline, CDR1 is SGHTA, CDR2 FQGNSA. The CDR3 spans 19 residues. The CDR3 DNA is TGTGCCAGCAGCTCGCGGACCAGCGGGAGCTTGATCTCCTACAATGAGCAGTTCTTC. This encodes CASSSRTSGSLISYNEQFF.

This rearrangement joins TRBV7-2 to TRBJ1-5, with D perhaps matching TRBD1 (6 bases). This CDR3 region has 14 residues. The germline CDR1 and CDR2 sequences are SGHTA and FQGNSA. V was shortened by 7 bases and J by 8 bases, with 18 bases between the two germline ends. The CDR3 sequence is CASNQQGNLEPQHF. The CDR3 DNA reads as TGTGCCAGCAACCAACAGGGAAACCTTGAGCCCCAGCATTTT.

This clone was recorded once. V usage is TRBV5-1 and J usage is TRBJ2-1, with TRBD2 identical over 9 bases. The CDR3 is 12 residues long. The V gene end was trimmed by 5 bases and the J gene end by 9 bases; junction bases not matched to a gene: 3. CDR1 and CDR2 (germline): SGHRS, YFSETQ. CDR3 in DNA: TGCGCCAGCAGAGAGCGGGAGGCTGAGCAGTTCTTC. As protein: CASREREAEQFF. Variable domain in full (rest from reference TRBV5-1 and TRBJ2-1): KAGVTQTPRYLIKTRGQQVTLSCSPISGHRSVSWYQQTPGQGLQFLFEYFSETQRNKGNFPGRFSGRQFSNSRSEMNVSTLELGDSALYLCASREREAEQFFGPGTRLTVL.

CDR3 in amino acids: CASSPRGGAQETQYF. CDR3 DNA: TGTGCCAGCAGTCCCCGGGGGGGGGCGCAGGAGACCCAGTACTTC. V usage is TRBV6-5 and J usage is TRBJ2-5; 8 bases line up with TRBD2. The CDR3 runs to 15 residues. V dropped 5 bases and J dropped 5; count of bases not matched to a gene: 10. Germline loops: CDR1 MNHEY, CDR2 SVGAGI.

The V and J genes are TRBV29-1 and TRBJ1-5; 8 bases line up with TRBD1. V shed 6 bases and J 0 bases; nucleotides not matched to a gene: 7. Germline V gene lookup returns CDR1 SQVTM and CDR2 ANQGSEA. This CDR3 has 15 residues. The CDR3 sequence: CSVASGQGSNQPQHF. DNA of the CDR3: TGCAGCGTCGCCTCTGGACAGGGTAGCAATCAGCCCCAGCATTTT.

This chain joins TRBV5-1 and TRBJ2-6, with D possibly TRBD2 on 5 matching bases. Germline assignment: CDR1 SGHRS and CDR2 YFSETQ. The V gene lost 5 bases and the J gene lost 1 base, with 10 bases spanning the gap. The CDR3 has 15 residues. The CDR3 region has the DNA TGCGCCAGCAGTCCCGGGAAATCTGGGGCCAACGTCCTGACTTTC. This translates into CASSPGKSGANVLTF.

The rearrangement links TRBV5-1 to TRBJ1-3, with D unresolved. The CDR3 runs 15 residues. CDR1 and CDR2 (germline): SGHRS, YFSETQ. Between the trimmed V and J ends, which lost 2 bases and 0 bases, there was a span of 9 bases. The chain's CDR3 is CASSFSGSSGNTIYF. CDR3 nucleotide sequence: TGCGCCAGCAGCTTTTCCGGGAGCTCTGGAAACACCATATATTTT.

CDR3 coding DNA: TGCAGCGTTGAACCGGACGAGCGGGAGGGCTGGGAGACCCAGTACTTC. Translating gives CSVEPDEREGWETQYF. V is TRBV29-1 and J is TRBJ2-5; 10 bases match TRBD2. The length of the CDR3 is 16 residues. The J segment lost 5 bases and the V segment lost 2 bases, leaving 11 bases of the junction unmatched. Germline CDR1 and CDR2: SQVTM and ANQGSEA. Full variable domain (rest looked up from reference TRBV29-1 and TRBJ2-5): SAVISQKPSRDICQRGTSLTIQCQVDSQVTMMFWYRQQPGQSLTLIATANQGSEATYESGFVIDKFPISRPNLTFSTLTVSNMSPEDSSIYLCSVEPDEREGWETQYFGPGTRLLVL.

J is TRBJ1-1 and V is TRBV28; D unresolved. The CDR3 covers 15 residues. Germline V gives CDR1 MDHEN, CDR2 SYDVKM. Trimming stripped 4 bases from V and 2 bases from J, with 14 bases between. The CDR3 protein is CASSSYRSVNTEAFF. Written as DNA, the CDR3 is TGTGCCAGCAGTTCTTACCGGAGTGTTAACACTGAAGCTTTCTTT. The full variable domain, its missing parts supplied by reference TRBV28 and TRBJ1-1, is DVKVTQSSRYLVKRTGEKVFLECVQDMDHENMFWYRQDPGLGLRLIYFSYDVKMKEKGDIPEGYSVSREKKERFSLILESASTNQTSMYLCASSSYRSVNTEAFFGQGTRLTVV.

The chain joins TRBV5-1 to TRBJ1-1; no reliable D call. The germline V and J ends were trimmed by 4 bases and 0 bases, with 13 bases remaining between them. The germline gives CDR1 SGHRS, CDR2 YFSETQ. The CDR3 has 15 amino acids. The CDR3, as DNA: TGCGCCAGCAGCCCCACGACACACTTGAACACTGAAGCTTTCTTT. This translates into CASSPTTHLNTEAFF.

This sequence joins TRBV10-1 and TRBJ2-7, with D possibly being TRBD1 (6 bases). The length of the CDR3 is 13 residues. The germline gives CDR1 WNHNN, CDR2 SYGVQD (reference sequence). V lost 3 bases to trimming and J lost 3 bases, with 9 bases between them. The CDR3 sequence: CASSENRDYEQYF. CDR3 bases: TGCGCCAGCAGTGAAAACAGGGACTACGAGCAGTACTTC.

The chain recombines TRBV6-6 with TRBJ2-1, with a tentative D call TRBD2 (5 bases). Germline CDR1 is MNHNY and CDR2 is SVGAGI (reference sequence). CDR3 size: 16 residues. The V end lost 3 bases, the J end lost 0 bases, and 12 bases lay between the germline ends. The CDR3 DNA reads TGTGCCAGCAGTTATCGGACTCGTAGCTCCTACAATGAGCAGTTCTTC. Protein sequence: CASSYRTRSSYNEQFF.